The 32 T cell receptor beta chains below come from one sample, sequenced in a study of T cell responses to AZD1222 COVID-19 vaccine (dated by TCRdb to the early 2020s). The time point label on this specimen signifies: baseline before first vaccination. To prepare the library, the immunoSEQ multiplex PCR assay was applied. Held by TCRdb, this immuneACCESS table contains in-frame sequences only and omits some clones. Under half of the omission traces to an unresolved V gene where checked; the cause of the rest is unknown. Counted in this sample were about 86,000 clones; around 90% of them appeared once. In total, the top ten clones hold approximately 3% of the sample. The specimen was peripheral blood, collected on day 0 of AZD1222 vaccination. These receptors came from an adult in good health.

The chain joins TRBV18 to TRBJ2-1; tentatively, D is TRBD2 (5 bases). V was clipped by 3 bases and J by 10 bases, with 16 bases between them. This CDR3 is 14 amino acids long. Germline CDR1 is KGHSH and CDR2 is LQKENI. In DNA form, the CDR3 reads TGTGCCAGCTCACCCCGTGAGGGTATCAACGAGCAGTTCTTC. It yields the protein CASSPREGINEQFF. Looking up the rest from reference TRBV18 and TRBJ2-1 gives the full variable domain: NAGVMQNPRHLVRRRGQEARLRCSPMKGHSHVYWYRQLPEEGLKFMVYLQKENIIDESGMPKERFSAEFPKEGPSILRIQQVVRGDSAAYFCASSPREGINEQFFGPGTRLTVL.

The chain links TRBV19 to TRBJ1-5; D remains unclear. The CDR3 spans 13 residues. V was trimmed by 6 bases and J by 4 bases, leaving 10 bases between them. Germline V gives CDR1 LNHDA, CDR2 SQIVND (reference sequence). CDR3 DNA sequence: TGTGCCAGTAGGCCCTGGCCAAATCAGCCCCAGCATTTT. It yields the protein CASRPWPNQPQHF.

The rearrangement links TRBV18 to TRBJ1-3; D unresolved. Trimming cost V 2 bases and J 6 bases, with 8 bases left between them. The CDR3 is made up of 13 amino acids. The V gene's germline CDR1 is KGHSH and CDR2 LQKENI. CDR3 sequence reads: CASSPGLENTIYF. The CDR3, as DNA: TGTGCCAGCTCACCAGGGCTGGAAAACACCATATATTTT.

This chain uses TRBV6-5 with TRBJ1-6, with D tentatively TRBD1 (5 bases). Looked up from germline, CDR1 is MNHEY and CDR2 is SVGAGI. V gave up 1 base and J gave up 7 bases, with 11 bases separating them. The CDR3 spans 15 residues. CDR3 protein: CASSYFGTQNSPLHF. CDR3 sequence (DNA): TGTGCCAGCAGTTACTTTGGGACTCAGAATTCACCCCTCCACTTT.

V gene TRBV27 combines with J gene TRBJ1-2; no definite D call. Trimming took off 5 bases at V and 0 bases at J, with 10 bases between the two ends. This CDR3 region has 14 residues. Germline lookup yields CDR1 MNHEY and CDR2 SMNVEV (reference sequence). The CDR3 sequence: CASSRFPTNYGYTF. The CDR3 DNA reads as TGTGCCAGCAGTCGTTTCCCCACTAACTATGGCTACACCTTC.

The rearrangement joins TRBV6-1 to TRBJ1-5; no firm D call. Germline V gene lookup returns CDR1 MNHNS and CDR2 SASEGT. The length of the CDR3 is 13 residues. V lost 0 bases to trimming and J lost 6 bases, with 6 bases between them. The CDR3: CASSEAGSQPQHF. The DNA for the CDR3 is TGTGCCAGCAGTGAAGCAGGATCTCAGCCCCAGCATTTT.

CDR3 nucleotide sequence: TGTGCCAGCAGTGGGGACACCCCAGGGGACACTGAAGCTTTCTTT. It codes for CASSGDTPGDTEAFF. The rearrangement joins TRBV25-1 to TRBJ1-1, with D possibly being TRBD1 (6 bases). The CDR3 runs to 15 residues. Per germline, CDR1 MGHDK and CDR2 SYGVNS. V dropped 4 bases and J dropped 3 bases, with 15 bases sitting between them. Drawing the rest from reference TRBV25-1 and TRBJ1-1, the complete variable domain is EADIYQTPRYLVIGTGKKITLECSQTMGHDKMYWYQQDPGMELHLIHYSYGVNSTEKGDLSSESTVSRIRTEHFPLTLESARPSHTSQYLCASSGDTPGDTEAFFGQGTRLTVV.

This clone has only a few counts. CDR3 coding DNA: TGTGCCAGCAGTGAACGACCCCGAGGACAGATATACAATGAGCAGTTCTTC. It specifies CASSERPRGQIYNEQFF. V and J are TRBV6-1 and TRBJ2-1; possible D gene TRBD1, 6 bases. V was cut by 2 bases and J by 4 bases, with 18 bases left in between. The CDR3 runs 17 residues. Germline V gene data show CDR1 as MNHNS and CDR2 as SASEGT.

The chain recombines TRBV5-4 with TRBJ1-1; D is uncertain. Germline V gives CDR1 SGHNT, CDR2 YYREEE (reference sequence). V dropped 3 bases and J dropped 5 bases, with 14 bases sitting between them. The CDR3 is made up of 14 amino acids. The CDR3 protein is CASSSNTGGTEAFF. The CDR3 nucleotides read TGTGCCAGCAGCTCTAATACGGGAGGAACTGAAGCTTTCTTT.

The rearrangement links TRBV7-8 to TRBJ1-1; 7 nucleotides agree with TRBD1. From germline, CDR1 is SGHVS and CDR2 FQNEAQ. This CDR3 is 17 amino acids long. Trimming cost V 5 bases and J 2 bases; bases outside gene matches: 14. CDR3 DNA sequence: TGTGCCAGCAGCCGAATAACACAGGGGACCGTCAACACTGAAGCTTTCTTT. This translates into CASSRITQGTVNTEAFF.

Concerning this clone itself: Other DNA sequences within the sample encode an identical CDR3. The chain recombines TRBV27 with TRBJ2-1; D is unresolved. This CDR3 is 14 amino acids long. V lost 2 bases and J 4 bases, leaving 9 bases between the germline ends. CDR1 is MNHEY and CDR2 is SMNVEV in the germline V gene (reference sequence). CDR3 DNA: TGTGCCAGCAGTTTAGGTATAAATTACAATGAGCAGTTCTTC. Translating gives CASSLGINYNEQFF.

This chain joins TRBV29-1 and TRBJ2-7, with 8 bases aligning to TRBD2. Germline CDR1 and CDR2: SQVTM and ANQGSEA. This CDR3 contains 13 residues. V shed 7 bases, J shed 6 bases, and the junction held 11 bases outside the gene matches. The CDR3 DNA reads TGCAGCGCCGTGAGCGGGAGCGGAGGCGAGCAGTACTTC. Its protein is CSAVSGSGGEQYF.

This clone came up a few times. This chain connects TRBV21-1 to TRBJ1-2; TRBD1 is the table's D call and was not checked against the DNA. TRBV21-1 is designated a pseudogene. The CDR3 loop spans 16 amino acids. Here the CDR3 DNA reads TGTGCCAGCAGCCGCCCATTCTCACAGGGAAACTATGGCTACACCTTC. Encoded protein: CASSRPFSQGNYGYTF.

This chain links TRBV16 with TRBJ2-5; the D gene is possibly TRBD2 (5 bases). Deletions cut 0 bases from V and 7 bases from J, with 15 bases between. This CDR3 is built from 15 residues. Per the germline V gene, CDR1 is KGHSY and CDR2 is FQNENV. The DNA of the CDR3 is TGTGCCAGCAGCCAATCGAGGGAAGGTATCGGGACCCAGTACTTC. Protein sequence: CASSQSREGIGTQYF.

This clone appeared a single time. The V gene is TRBV6-5, the J gene TRBJ2-1, with D hard to call. V lost 6 bases and J lost 3, with 15 bases in between. This CDR3 region has 15 residues. Germline CDR1 and CDR2: MNHEY and SVGAGI. The CDR3 DNA follows: TGTGCCAGCAGCCCGGGCCTCCTCCACTACAATGAGCAGTTCTTC. Translating it yields CASSPGLLHYNEQFF.

V gene TRBV21-1 combines with J gene TRBJ1-1; the table assigns TRBD1, which was not confirmed against the DNA. TRBV21-1 is labeled a pseudogene. The CDR3 extends over 17 amino acids. CDR3 protein: CASSLPAGQGQNTEAFF. CDR3 coding DNA: TGTGCCAGCAGCCTTCCCGCCGGACAGGGCCAGAACACTGAAGCTTTCTTT.

This clone showed up just a few times. V is TRBV28 and J is TRBJ2-7; 9 nucleotides agree with TRBD1. The CDR3 is 14 residues long. Germline CDR1 reads MDHEN; CDR2 reads SYDVKM. V was pared by 4 bases and J by 2 bases, with 3 bases of the junction left unmatched. CDR3: CASSWTGAAYEQYF. CDR3 nucleotide sequence: TGTGCCAGCAGTTGGACAGGGGCGGCCTACGAGCAGTACTTC.

This clone has just one count. This sequence joins TRBV21-1 and TRBJ1-2. TRBV21-1 is labeled a pseudogene. The CDR3 spans 14 residues. For the CDR3, the DNA is TGTGCCAGCAGCAGTCCCGCTAGGGACTATGGCTACACCTTC. Translating it yields CASSSPARDYGYTF.

V gene TRBV7-3 combines with J gene TRBJ1-1; a weak D match, TRBD1 (5 bases). Germline-derived CDR1 and CDR2 are SGHTA and FQGTGA. The CDR3 is 13 residues long. V shed 4 bases and J shed 5 bases, with 11 bases lying between them. CDR3 nucleotides: TGTGCCAGCAGCTCGCCAGAGGGGACTGAAGCTTTCTTT. It yields the protein CASSSPEGTEAFF.

This chain connects TRBV11-3 to TRBJ2-3, with 8 bases lining up with TRBD2. The CDR3 covers 15 residues. Germline lookup yields CDR1 SGHNT and CDR2 YENEEA. V shed 4 bases, J shed 1 base, and the junction held 4 bases outside the gene matches. The CDR3 sequence: CASSSQGLGTDTQYF. DNA for the CDR3: TGTGCCAGCAGCTCCCAGGGACTAGGCACAGATACGCAGTATTTT. The variable domain in full, completed from reference TRBV11-3 and TRBJ2-3, reads EAGVVQSPRYKIIEKKQPVAFWCNPISGHNTLYWYLQNLGQGPELLIRYENEEAVDDSQLPKDRFSAERLKGVDSTLKIQPAELGDSAVYLCASSSQGLGTDTQYFGPGTRLTVL.

V usage is TRBV7-6 and J usage is TRBJ2-2; D is ambiguous. Germline V lookup: CDR1 SGHVS, CDR2 FNYEAQ. The germline V and J ends were trimmed by 1 base and 1 base, with 10 bases remaining between them. This CDR3 is built from 16 residues. The CDR3 loop reads CASSLGSVGNTGELFF. CDR3 DNA sequence: TGTGCCAGCAGCTTAGGCTCGGTAGGGAACACCGGGGAGCTGTTTTTT.

CDR3 residues: CASSDRGGYGYTF. As DNA, the CDR3 is TGTGCCAGCAGTGATAGGGGAGGCTATGGCTACACCTTC. The V call is TRBV25-1, the J call TRBJ1-2; tentatively, D is TRBD1 (5 bases). CDR3 length: 13 residues. V dropped 3 bases and J dropped 4 bases, with 9 bases sitting between them. CDR1 is MGHDK and CDR2 is SYGVNS in the germline V gene.

The chain employs TRBV18 and TRBJ2-7; D uncertain. The CDR3 length is 13 residues. The germline V gene encodes CDR1 KGHSH and CDR2 LQKENI. V was shortened by 1 base and J by 1 base, with 5 bases between the two germline ends. CDR3: CASSPLDSYEQYF. The CDR3 DNA reads TGTGCCAGCTCACCACTGGATTCCTACGAGCAGTACTTC. The entire variable domain, with the rest obtained from reference TRBV18 and TRBJ2-7, is as follows: NAGVMQNPRHLVRRRGQEARLRCSPMKGHSHVYWYRQLPEEGLKFMVYLQKENIIDESGMPKERFSAEFPKEGPSILRIQQVVRGDSAAYFCASSPLDSYEQYFGPGTRLTVT.

The J gene is TRBJ1-2, the V gene TRBV20-1; D not certain. The CDR3 spans 11 residues. Looked up from germline, CDR1 is DFQATT and CDR2 is SNEGSKA (reference sequence). V was pared by 3 bases and J by 4 bases, with 6 bases between. The CDR3 DNA sequence: TGCAGTGCTAGTACTCGCTATGGCTACACCTTC. This codes for CSASTRYGYTF.

The V and J genes are TRBV5-1 and TRBJ1-1; D not resolved. CDR1 and CDR2 from the germline V gene are SGHRS and YFSETQ. The CDR3 covers 15 residues. The V and J ends lost 6 bases and 1 base respectively, with 16 bases between them. CDR3: CASNLVGRGNTEAFF. The DNA for the CDR3 is TGCGCCAGCAACCTAGTCGGTCGGGGGAACACTGAAGCTTTCTTT.

The CDR3 coding sequence is TGTGCCAGCAGCTTAGGAGACAGGGGCAATCAGCCCCAGCATTTT. This sequence encodes CASSLGDRGNQPQHF. The V call is TRBV7-6, the J call TRBJ1-5, with TRBD1 matching over 7 bases. The CDR3 runs 15 residues. The V segment lost 1 base and the J segment 2 bases; nucleotides outside the gene matches: 2. The germline V gene encodes CDR1 SGHVS and CDR2 FNYEAQ.

The V gene is TRBV5-6, the J gene TRBJ1-1; 11 bases are shared with TRBD1. This CDR3 has 16 residues. CDR1 is SGHDT and CDR2 is YYEEEE in the germline V gene. Trimming removed 3 bases from V and 11 bases from J; junction bases left unmatched: 15. CDR3 loop: CASSSRDRGVPLAAFF. The CDR3 DNA reads TGTGCCAGCAGCTCAAGGGACAGGGGGGTTCCTCTTGCCGCTTTCTTT. The whole variable domain, remainder taken from reference TRBV5-6 and TRBJ1-1, is DAGVTQSPTHLIKTRGQQVTLRCSPKSGHDTVSWYQQALGQGPQFIFQYYEEEERQRGNFPDRFSGHQFPNYSSELNVNALLLGDSALYLCASSSRDRGVPLAAFFGQGTRLTVV.

The chain links TRBV10-3 to TRBJ1-2; 9 bases agree with TRBD1. V shed 6 bases and J 4 bases; nucleotides not matched to a gene: 9. There are 15 residues in the CDR3. Germline loops: CDR1 ENHRY, CDR2 SYGVKD. CDR3 bases: TGTGCCATCAGCCCCGGGACAGGGAGGGGCTATGGCTACACCTTC. As protein: CAISPGTGRGYGYTF.

V and J are TRBV10-3 and TRBJ2-5, with D possibly TRBD2 on 5 matching bases. There are 14 residues in the CDR3. Per germline, CDR1 ENHRY and CDR2 SYGVKD. Between the trimmed V and J ends, which lost 6 bases and 1 base, there was a span of 12 bases. Here the CDR3 DNA reads TGTGCCATCAGAGAGGGTCGGAGCCAAGAGACCCAGTACTTC. Translation gives CAIREGRSQETQYF.

The chain uses TRBV16 and TRBJ1-6; TRBD1 is a possible D gene (6 bases). The germline gives CDR1 KGHSY, CDR2 FQNENV. The CDR3 spans 17 residues. Trimming stripped 2 bases from V and 6 bases from J, with 17 bases between. CDR3 DNA: TGTGCCAGCAGCCAAGACAGGCCCCTTGGAGGTAATTCACCCCTCCACTTT. It specifies CASSQDRPLGGNSPLHF.

The chain has TRBV28 and TRBJ1-3; D gene ambiguous. The CDR3 is 14 amino acids. Trimming shortened V by 1 base and J by 1 base, and 5 bases separated the two germline ends. Germline V CDR1 and CDR2: MDHEN, SYDVKM. The CDR3 DNA sequence: TGTGCCAGCAGTTTATCACAGTCTGGAAACACCATATATTTT. This translates into CASSLSQSGNTIYF.

The chain is built from TRBV7-2 and TRBJ1-1; 9 positions match TRBD1. Germline CDR1 and CDR2: SGHTA and FQGNSA. J was trimmed by 6 bases and V by 5 bases; bases with no gene match: 22. This CDR3 has 19 amino acids. In DNA, the CDR3 is TGTGCCAGCAGCGCGGATAGGTGGGGACAGGGCTCCTCCGTGGCTGAAGCTTTCTTT. Translation: CASSADRWGQGSSVAEAFF.